The text below deals with one T cell receptor beta chain. Trimming took off 2 bases at V and 7 bases at J, with 12 bases between the two ends. The CDR3 loop spans 15 amino acids. Germline values: CDR1 SEHNR, CDR2 FQNEAQ (reference sequence). The data were obtained in a study of blood T cell repertoires in COVID-19. Across the study: Spain, Italy and the United States supplied samples that represented acute and convalescent COVID-19.

Only in-frame clones appear in the TCRdb table, and some are missing; sequencing was by immunoSEQ multiplex PCR. The repertoire has 300,000 or so clones, approximately 90% of them found once; the top ten carry 5.5% to 8%. The specimen sequenced was peripheral blood. The rearrangement uses TRBV7-9 and TRBJ1-6; D unclear. This sequence originates from a woman in her thirties who had recovered from COVID-19. CDR3 in DNA: TGTGCCAGCAGCTTATTTTGGGCAGACAATTCACCCCTCCACTTT. This translates into CASSLFWADNSPLHF.